The clone carrying this TCR beta chain has just one count. These data come from a study of cytomegalovirus exposure and HLA in healthy donors. This PCR relied on a set of 60 Vbeta primers and 13 Jbeta primers. Sequencing was performed with immunoSEQ multiplex PCR; in TCRdb, only in-frame clones are kept and a portion is missing. This sample has 150,000 to 200,000 clones, with roughly 80% found just once. Per the germline V gene, CDR1 is SNHLY and CDR2 is FYNNEI. The V and J ends lost 2 bases and 6 bases respectively, with 16 bases between them. This CDR3 comprises 15 residues. V and J are TRBV2 and TRBJ1-2; D call uncertain. Input material: PBMCs. The TCR originated in a woman younger than 30 in good health and CMV-seropositive. The CDR3 DNA sequence: TGTGCCAGCAGTGAAAGGCCATTTGTTCGGGATGGCTACACCTTC. Amino acid sequence: CASSERPFVRDGYTF.